The next 14 T cell receptor beta chains were all read from a single sample in a study of blood T cell repertoires in COVID-19. The method was immunoSEQ multiplex PCR; TCRdb's version includes in-frame clones alone and lacks a portion of them. The sample comprises some 330,000 clones, roughly 90% of which are singletons, and 3% to 4% rests with the top ten. The specimen was peripheral blood. The receptors originated from a woman in her forties or fifties with active or convalescent COVID-19.

The rearrangement uses TRBV15 and TRBJ1-1; D is uncertain. The V end was cut by 9 bases, the J end by 0 bases, with 8 bases between. The CDR3 loop spans 12 amino acids. CDR1 and CDR2 from the germline V gene are LNHNV and YYDKDF (reference sequence). The CDR3 sequence: CATGGLNTEAFF. CDR3 coding DNA: TGTGCCACGGGAGGACTGAACACTGAAGCTTTCTTT.

The V call is TRBV27, the J call TRBJ2-7; D is perhaps TRBD2 (6 bases). With 3 bases removed from V and 0 bases from J, the gap between germline ends came to 9 bases. Germline CDR1 MNHEY, CDR2 SMNVEV (reference sequence). The CDR3 covers 14 residues. CDR3 DNA: TGTGCCAGCAGTTTTGCGGGGCCCTCCTACGAGCAGTACTTC. This gives the protein CASSFAGPSYEQYF.

The rearrangement uses TRBV12-3 or TRBV12-4 and TRBJ2-2, with D unresolved. The length of the CDR3 is 11 residues. V was shortened by 3 bases and J by 8 bases, with 4 bases between the two germline ends. The CDR3 coding sequence is TGTGCCAGCAGTTTTTCAGGGGAGCTGTTTTTT. Translating it yields CASSFSGELFF.

This chain uses TRBV27 with TRBJ1-2, with D possibly matching TRBD1 (5 bases). The CDR3 loop spans 16 amino acids. In germline, CDR1 is MNHEY, CDR2 SMNVEV (reference sequence). Between the trimmed V and J ends, which lost 5 bases and 5 bases, there was a span of 21 bases. This chain's CDR3 is CASSVSGGEMPYGYTF. The CDR3 DNA is TGTGCCAGCAGTGTCTCGGGGGGTGAAATGCCTTATGGCTACACCTTC.

The V gene is TRBV7-9, the J gene TRBJ1-4, with 11 nucleotides matching TRBD1. After removal of 3 bases from V and 3 bases from J, the junction contained 9 bases not matched to a gene. This CDR3 has 18 amino acids. Germline V gives CDR1 SEHNR, CDR2 FQNEAQ (reference sequence). The CDR3 DNA reads TGTGCCAGCAGCTTGGGGACAGGGGGAACTTCAGCTAATGAAAAACTGTTTTTT. It translates to CASSLGTGGTSANEKLFF.

The V gene is TRBV5-8, the J gene TRBJ1-6; 7 bases fit TRBD1. J lost 4 bases, V lost 6 bases, and 10 bases had no gene match. Germline V lookup: CDR1 SGHTS, CDR2 YDEGEE. This CDR3 comprises 16 residues. The CDR3 loop reads CASNPTGTEYNSPLHF. DNA for the CDR3: TGTGCCAGCAACCCGACCGGGACAGAGTATAATTCACCCCTCCACTTT.

The chain carries TRBV27 and TRBJ1-1; 8 positions match TRBD1. Germline CDR1 is MNHEY and CDR2 is SMNVEV (reference sequence). This CDR3 comprises 13 residues. The trim removed 3 bases at V and 4 bases at J, leaving 1 base unmatched. The CDR3 sequence is CASSLDRATEAFF. CDR3 in DNA: TGTGCCAGCAGTTTGGACAGGGCCACTGAAGCTTTCTTT.

For this clone: The same CDR3 is also encoded by other DNA sequences in this sample. CDR3 sequence: CASSQSGYEQYF. The CDR3 DNA follows: TGTGCCAGCAGCCAATCGGGCTACGAGCAGTACTTC. V usage is TRBV3-1 (or the pseudogene TRBV3-2) and J usage is TRBJ2-7; D is ambiguous. V gave up 2 bases and J gave up 3 bases, with 5 bases separating them. CDR3 length: 12 residues. Germline V gives CDR1 LGHDT, CDR2 YNNKEL (reference sequence).

The V call is TRBV28, the J call TRBJ1-1, with 9 bases matching TRBD1. Germline V gene lookup returns CDR1 MDHEN and CDR2 SYDVKM. The trim removed 8 bases at V and 1 base at J, leaving 5 bases unmatched. The CDR3 consists of 14 residues. The CDR3 DNA reads TGTGCCAGCCGGACAGGGGAGAGGAACACTGAAGCTTTCTTT. It codes for CASRTGERNTEAFF.

This chain uses TRBV5-1 with TRBJ2-7, with 9 bases matching TRBD1. The junction had 14 bases not matched to a gene; V was cut back by 4 bases and J by 6 bases. Per the germline V gene, CDR1 is SGHRS and CDR2 is YFSETQ. The CDR3 extends over 16 amino acids. DNA for the CDR3: TGCGCCAGCAGCCTCGCCGGGACAGGGTTGGTTGGCGAGCAGTACTTC. Translation gives CASSLAGTGLVGEQYF.

This clone has a single count. The J gene is TRBJ1-6, the V gene TRBV18, with TRBD1 matching over 7 bases. Per germline, CDR1 KGHSH and CDR2 LQKENI. The CDR3 runs to 16 residues. Trimming at V came to 3 bases and at J to 5 bases, leaving 7 bases not matched to a gene. CDR3 nucleotides: TGTGCCAGCTCACCTCCTGGGACAGTTGATAATTCACCCCTCCACTTT. Translated: CASSPPGTVDNSPLHF.

This sequence joins TRBV3-1 (or the pseudogene TRBV3-2) and TRBJ2-3; no definite D call. Germline values: CDR1 LGHDT, CDR2 YNNKEL (reference sequence). V gave up 4 bases and J gave up 6 bases, with 17 bases separating them. The CDR3 has 15 amino acids. CDR3 amino acids: CASSPSFGFADTQYF. CDR3 in DNA: TGTGCCAGCAGCCCATCTTTCGGGTTCGCGGATACGCAGTATTTT.

The V call is TRBV4-2, the J call TRBJ1-1; D possibly corresponds to TRBD1 (5 bases). Trimming left V 0 bases short and J 2 bases short, with 13 bases between. The CDR3 loop spans 16 amino acids. CDR1 is LGHNA and CDR2 is YNFKEQ in the germline V gene. CDR3 nucleotides: TGTGCCAGCAGCCAAGACAAAACAGGTTTTAACACTGAAGCTTTCTTT. It is translated as CASSQDKTGFNTEAFF.

CDR3: CASSGTPLPYNEQFF. For the CDR3, the DNA is TGTGCCAGCAGCGGGACTCCTTTACCCTACAATGAGCAGTTCTTC. The rearrangement joins TRBV9 to TRBJ2-1; D may be TRBD2 (5 bases). Germline V lookup: CDR1 SGDLS, CDR2 YYNGEE. V lost 3 bases and J lost 2, with 12 bases in between. The CDR3 is made up of 15 amino acids.